The entry below gives a single T cell receptor beta chain sequence along with its context. The entry originates in a study of T cell clones after liver transplantation. The germline gives CDR1 SNHLY, CDR2 FYNNEI. This CDR3 is built from 13 residues. Trimming cost V 10 bases and J 7 bases; bases outside gene matches: 4. This table comes from immunoSEQ multiplex PCR, and its TCRdb copy is limited to in-frame clones, with some not included. Among 55,000 to 70,000 clones listed, 90% to 95% were seen once. The chain links TRBV2 to TRBJ2-1, with 13 bases matching TRBD2. The receptor was derived from a human patient who received a liver transplant. Some T cells may be graft donor cells. This specimen consisted of CD4+ T cells from blood, obtained less than 28 months after liver transplant. The CDR3: CAITSGRVNEQFF. The CDR3 bases are TGTGCCATCACTAGCGGGAGGGTGAATGAGCAGTTCTTC.